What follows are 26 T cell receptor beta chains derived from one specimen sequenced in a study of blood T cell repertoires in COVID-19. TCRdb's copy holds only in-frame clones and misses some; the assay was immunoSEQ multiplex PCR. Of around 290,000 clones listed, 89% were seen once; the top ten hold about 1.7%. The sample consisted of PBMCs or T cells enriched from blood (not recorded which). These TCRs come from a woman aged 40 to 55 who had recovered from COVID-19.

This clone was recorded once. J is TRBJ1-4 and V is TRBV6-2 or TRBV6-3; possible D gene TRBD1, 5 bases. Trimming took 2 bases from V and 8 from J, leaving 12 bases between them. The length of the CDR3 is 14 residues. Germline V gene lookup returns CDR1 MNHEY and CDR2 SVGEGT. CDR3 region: CASSYHQRGEKLFF. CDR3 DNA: TGTGCCAGCAGTTACCACCAACGGGGGGAAAAACTGTTTTTT.

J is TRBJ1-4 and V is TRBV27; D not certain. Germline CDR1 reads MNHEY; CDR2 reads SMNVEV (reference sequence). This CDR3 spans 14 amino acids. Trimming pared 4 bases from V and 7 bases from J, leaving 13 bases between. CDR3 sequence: CASSSRVEGEKLFF. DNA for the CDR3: TGTGCCAGCAGTTCTAGGGTTGAGGGTGAAAAACTGTTTTTT.

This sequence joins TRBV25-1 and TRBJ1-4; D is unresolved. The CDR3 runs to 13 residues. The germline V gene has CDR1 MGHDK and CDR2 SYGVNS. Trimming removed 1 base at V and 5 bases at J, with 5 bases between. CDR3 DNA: TGTGCCAGCAGTGAATTGTCAAATGAAAAACTGTTTTTT. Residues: CASSELSNEKLFF.

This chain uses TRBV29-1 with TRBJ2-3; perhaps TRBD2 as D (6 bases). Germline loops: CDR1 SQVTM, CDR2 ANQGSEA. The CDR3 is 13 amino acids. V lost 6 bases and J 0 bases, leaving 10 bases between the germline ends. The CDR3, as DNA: TGCAGCGTCCGGGGGTCGAGCACAGATACGCAGTATTTT. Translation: CSVRGSSTDTQYF.

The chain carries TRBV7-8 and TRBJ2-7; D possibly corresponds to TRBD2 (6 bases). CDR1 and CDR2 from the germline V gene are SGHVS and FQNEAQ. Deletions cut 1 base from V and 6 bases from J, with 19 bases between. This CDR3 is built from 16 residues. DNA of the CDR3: TGTGCCAGCAGCTTAGGAGAACTAGCTTTGGGCCTCGAGCAGTACTTC. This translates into CASSLGELALGLEQYF.

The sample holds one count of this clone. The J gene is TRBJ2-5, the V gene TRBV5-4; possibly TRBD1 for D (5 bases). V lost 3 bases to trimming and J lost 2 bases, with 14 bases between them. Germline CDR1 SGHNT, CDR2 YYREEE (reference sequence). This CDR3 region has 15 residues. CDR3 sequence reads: CASSSYKGPQETQYF. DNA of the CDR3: TGTGCCAGCAGCTCGTACAAGGGGCCACAAGAGACCCAGTACTTC.

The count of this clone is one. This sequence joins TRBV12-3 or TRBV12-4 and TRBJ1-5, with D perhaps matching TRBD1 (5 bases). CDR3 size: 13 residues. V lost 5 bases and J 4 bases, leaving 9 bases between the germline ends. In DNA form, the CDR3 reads TGTGCCAGCAGTCGACGGGGGAATCAGCCCCAGCATTTT. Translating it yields CASSRRGNQPQHF.

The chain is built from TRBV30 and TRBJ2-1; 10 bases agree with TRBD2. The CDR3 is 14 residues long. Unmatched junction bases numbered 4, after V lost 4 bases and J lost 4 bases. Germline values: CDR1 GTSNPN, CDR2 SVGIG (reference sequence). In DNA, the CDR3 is TGTGCCTGGACTAGCGGGAGTGGGTACAATGAGCAGTTCTTC. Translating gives CAWTSGSGYNEQFF.

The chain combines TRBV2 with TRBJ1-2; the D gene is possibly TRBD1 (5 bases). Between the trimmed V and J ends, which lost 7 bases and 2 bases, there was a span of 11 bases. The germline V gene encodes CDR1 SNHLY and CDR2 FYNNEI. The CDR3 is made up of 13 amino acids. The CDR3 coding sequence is TGTGCCAGCAATCCGGGGGGGAACTATGGCTACACCTTC. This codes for CASNPGGNYGYTF.

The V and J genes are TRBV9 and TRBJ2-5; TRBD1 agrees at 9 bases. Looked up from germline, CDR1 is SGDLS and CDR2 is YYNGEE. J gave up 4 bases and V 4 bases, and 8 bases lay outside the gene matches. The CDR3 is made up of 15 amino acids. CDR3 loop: CASSTDRGRGETQYF. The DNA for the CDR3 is TGTGCCAGCAGCACGGACAGGGGAAGGGGAGAGACCCAGTACTTC.

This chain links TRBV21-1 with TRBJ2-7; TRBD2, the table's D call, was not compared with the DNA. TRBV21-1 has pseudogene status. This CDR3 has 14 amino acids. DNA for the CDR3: TGTGCCAGCAGCAAAGCCCGCCTCGGTGTCGAGCAGTACTTC. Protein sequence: CASSKARLGVEQYF.

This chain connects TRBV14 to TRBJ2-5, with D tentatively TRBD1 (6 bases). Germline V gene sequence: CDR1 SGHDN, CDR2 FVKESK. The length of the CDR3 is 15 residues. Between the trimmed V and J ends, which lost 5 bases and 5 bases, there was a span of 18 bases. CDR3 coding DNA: TGTGCCAGCAGCAAACAGGGTCTCCAGGCGGAGACCCAGTACTTC. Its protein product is CASSKQGLQAETQYF.

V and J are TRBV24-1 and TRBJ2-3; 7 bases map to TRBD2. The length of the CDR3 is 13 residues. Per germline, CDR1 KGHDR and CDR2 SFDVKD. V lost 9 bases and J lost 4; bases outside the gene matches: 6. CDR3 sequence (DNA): TGTGCCACCGGGGGGGTGGGGTCAGATACGCAGTATTTT. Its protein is CATGGVGSDTQYF.

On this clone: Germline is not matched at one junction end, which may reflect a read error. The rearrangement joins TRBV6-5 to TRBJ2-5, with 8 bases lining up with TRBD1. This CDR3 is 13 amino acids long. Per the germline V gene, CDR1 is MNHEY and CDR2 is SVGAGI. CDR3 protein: CASTYGQGKTQYF. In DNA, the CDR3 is TGTGCCAGCACTTACGGACAGGGAAAGACCCAGTACTTC.

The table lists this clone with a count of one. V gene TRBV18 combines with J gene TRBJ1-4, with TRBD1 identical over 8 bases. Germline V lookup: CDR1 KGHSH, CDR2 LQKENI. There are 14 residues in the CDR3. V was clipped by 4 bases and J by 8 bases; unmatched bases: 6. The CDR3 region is CASSLGQGPEKLFF. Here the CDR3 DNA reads TGTGCCAGCTCACTTGGACAGGGCCCGGAAAAACTGTTTTTT. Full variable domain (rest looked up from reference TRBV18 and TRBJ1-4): NAGVMQNPRHLVRRRGQEARLRCSPMKGHSHVYWYRQLPEEGLKFMVYLQKENIIDESGMPKERFSAEFPKEGPSILRIQQVVRGDSAAYFCASSLGQGPEKLFFGSGTQLSVL.

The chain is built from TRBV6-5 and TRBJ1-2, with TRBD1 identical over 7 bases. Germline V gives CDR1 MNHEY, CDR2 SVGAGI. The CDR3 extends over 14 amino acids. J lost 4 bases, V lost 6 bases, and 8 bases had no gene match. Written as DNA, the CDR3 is TGTGCCAGCAGGCCGCCGGGACAGAGCTATGGCTACACCTTC. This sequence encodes CASRPPGQSYGYTF.

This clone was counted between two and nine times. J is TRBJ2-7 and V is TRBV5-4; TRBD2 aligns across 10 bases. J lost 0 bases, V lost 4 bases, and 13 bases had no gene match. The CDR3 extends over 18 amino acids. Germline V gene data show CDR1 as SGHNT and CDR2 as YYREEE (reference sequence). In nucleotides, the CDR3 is TGTGCCAGCAGCCCCGAGGGTAGCGGGGGGATTAGCTCCTACGAGCAGTACTTC. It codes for CASSPEGSGGISSYEQYF. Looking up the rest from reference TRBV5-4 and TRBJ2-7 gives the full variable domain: ETGVTQSPTHLIKTRGQQVTLRCSSQSGHNTVSWYQQALGQGPQFIFQYYREEENGRGNFPPRFSGLQFPNYSSELNVNALELDDSALYLCASSPEGSGGISSYEQYFGPGTRLTVT.

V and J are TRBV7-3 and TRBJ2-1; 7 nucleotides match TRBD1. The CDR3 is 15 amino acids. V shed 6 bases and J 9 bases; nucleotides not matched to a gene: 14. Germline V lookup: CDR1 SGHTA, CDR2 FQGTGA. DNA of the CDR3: TGTGCCAGCAGTGGACAGGTCTCGCCGCAGGGTGAGCAGTTCTTC. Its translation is CASSGQVSPQGEQFF.

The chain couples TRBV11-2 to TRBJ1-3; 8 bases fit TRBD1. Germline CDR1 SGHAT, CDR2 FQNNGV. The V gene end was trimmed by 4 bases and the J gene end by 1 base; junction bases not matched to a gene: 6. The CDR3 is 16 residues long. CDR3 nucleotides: TGTGCCAGCAGCTCTGGACAGGGAGTATCTGGAAACACCATATATTTT. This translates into CASSSGQGVSGNTIYF. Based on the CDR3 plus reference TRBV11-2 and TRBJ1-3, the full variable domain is EAGVAQSPRYKIIEKRQSVAFWCNPISGHATLYWYQQILGQGPKLLIQFQNNGVVDDSQLPKDRFSAERLKGVDSTLKIQPAKLEDSAVYLCASSSGQGVSGNTIYFGEGSWLTVV.

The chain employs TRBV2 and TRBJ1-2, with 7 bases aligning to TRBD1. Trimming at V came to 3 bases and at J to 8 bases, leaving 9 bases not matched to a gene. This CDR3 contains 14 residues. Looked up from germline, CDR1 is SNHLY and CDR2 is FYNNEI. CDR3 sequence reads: CASSEDRSTGGYTF. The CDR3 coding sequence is TGTGCCAGCAGTGAGGACCGATCGACAGGGGGCTACACCTTC.

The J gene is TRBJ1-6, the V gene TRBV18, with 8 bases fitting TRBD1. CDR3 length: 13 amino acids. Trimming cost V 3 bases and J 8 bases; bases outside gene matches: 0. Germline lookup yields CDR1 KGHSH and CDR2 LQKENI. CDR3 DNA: TGTGCCAGCTCACCGGACAGGGATTCACCCCTCCACTTT. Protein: CASSPDRDSPLHF.

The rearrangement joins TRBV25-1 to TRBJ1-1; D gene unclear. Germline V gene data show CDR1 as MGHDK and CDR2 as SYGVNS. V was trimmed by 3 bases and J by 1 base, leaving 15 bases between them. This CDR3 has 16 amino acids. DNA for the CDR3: TGTGCCAGCAGTGATTCGGGGTTGGGGAGGAACACTGAAGCTTTCTTT. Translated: CASSDSGLGRNTEAFF.

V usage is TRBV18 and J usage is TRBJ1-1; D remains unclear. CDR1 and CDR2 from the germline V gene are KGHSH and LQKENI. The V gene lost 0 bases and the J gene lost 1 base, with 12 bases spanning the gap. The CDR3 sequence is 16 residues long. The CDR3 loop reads CASSPPSLGGNTEAFF. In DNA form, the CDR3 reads TGTGCCAGCTCACCACCCTCTCTGGGAGGGAACACTGAAGCTTTCTTT.

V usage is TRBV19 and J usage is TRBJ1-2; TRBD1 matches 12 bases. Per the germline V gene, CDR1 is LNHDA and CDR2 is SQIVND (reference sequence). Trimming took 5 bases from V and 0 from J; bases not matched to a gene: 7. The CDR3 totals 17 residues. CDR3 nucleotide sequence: TGTGCCAGTAGTTTCCGGGACAGGGGGCCCTCTAACTATGGCTACACCTTC. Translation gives CASSFRDRGPSNYGYTF.

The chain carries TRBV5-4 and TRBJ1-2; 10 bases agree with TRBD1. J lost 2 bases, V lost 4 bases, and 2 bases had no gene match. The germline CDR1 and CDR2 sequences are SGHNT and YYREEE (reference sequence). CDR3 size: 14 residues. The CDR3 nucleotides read TGTGCCAGCAGCGTGGGACAGGGGAACTATGGCTACACCTTC. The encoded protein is CASSVGQGNYGYTF.

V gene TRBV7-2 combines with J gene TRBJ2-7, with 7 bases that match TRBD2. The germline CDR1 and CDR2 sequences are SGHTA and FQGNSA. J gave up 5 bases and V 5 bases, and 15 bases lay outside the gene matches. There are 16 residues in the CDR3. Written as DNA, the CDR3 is TGTGCCAGCAGCACAGCCTCAGGGACTATAGGGCACGAGCAGTACTTC. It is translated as CASSTASGTIGHEQYF.